This paragraph covers one T cell receptor (beta chain) sequence. TCRdb keeps only in-frame clones here, not all; method: immunoSEQ multiplex PCR. The repertoire holds approximately 50,000 clones, more than 85% seen once, with about 0.4% in the top ten. These data come from a study of T cell changes during pregnancy in multiple sclerosis. Per germline, CDR1 SGHAT and CDR2 FQNNGV. There are 16 residues in the CDR3. V lost 5 bases to trimming and J lost 5 bases; unmatched junction nucleotides: 11. Here the sequenced sample was CD4+ T cells from peripheral blood mononuclear cells, taken after pregnancy. The source of this sequence is a female donor with multiple sclerosis, enrolled in a pregnancy study. J is TRBJ2-5 and V is TRBV11-2; TRBD2 matches at 10 bases. CDR3 sequence reads: CASSPGQLAGVETQYF. DNA of the CDR3: TGTGCCAGCAGCCCCGGGCAGCTAGCGGGAGTTGAGACCCAGTACTTC.